The clone carrying this T cell receptor (beta chain) turned up a few times. TCRdb re-called the 5' RACE reads with MiXCR, one entry per CDR3 protein. The sample includes about 390,000 distinct CDR3 sequences, around 20% of them seen just once. The data belong to a study of T-cell memory formation after mild COVID-19. The CDR3 sequence is 16 residues long. Germline CDR1 LGHDT, CDR2 YNNKEL (reference sequence). V was pared by 4 bases and J by 2 bases, with 7 bases of the junction left unmatched. Sample: PBMCs or a T cell subset sorted from them (not recorded which). The chain is built from TRBV3-1 and TRBJ2-4; TRBD2 agrees at 8 bases. The source of this sequence is an adult woman who had mild COVID-19 (a few samples of this study predate the infection). Cell type and time point are not known. The CDR3 protein is CASSRTSQSPKNIQYF. The CDR3 DNA reads TGTGCCAGCAGCCGGACTAGCCAGTCCCCCAAAAACATTCAGTACTTC.